The 6 T cell receptor beta chains in this list originate from one sample, sequenced in a study of regulatory T cells in long-lasting Graves disease. HTBI primers from iRepertoire and Arm-PCR of CDR3 regions yielded the TCR beta libraries. TCRdb redid the calling of the multiplex PCR reads with MiXCR, one entry per CDR3 protein. The sample carries under 500,000 distinct CDR3 sequences, around 21% recorded once. The time point is: persistent/refractory GD, antithyroid drugs over 5 years with positive TRAb. The authors made the TCR library using RNA they extracted from PBMCs. The material sequenced was peripheral blood mononuclear cells (PBMCs), taken when the disease was refractory, from a patient treated with antithyroid drugs. These receptors came from a female donor with Graves disease.

This clonotype was observed at least ten times. CDR3 nucleotide sequence: TGTGCCAGCAGCTTGCAGGGGCCAAAAGAGACCCAGTACTTC. This translates into CASSLQGPKETQYF. The J gene is TRBJ2-5, the V gene TRBV11-2; perhaps TRBD1 as D (6 bases). This CDR3 spans 14 amino acids. Between the trimmed V and J ends, which lost 3 bases and 3 bases, there was a span of 11 bases. Germline values: CDR1 SGHAT, CDR2 FQNNGV.

There are a few counts of this clonotype. No conserved phenylalanine or tryptophan ends this CDR3, so it is likely a read error. The chain is built from TRBV9 and TRBJ1-1; tentative D call: TRBD1 (6 bases). Germline V gene sequence: CDR1 SGDLS, CDR2 YYNGEE. V was clipped by 4 bases and J by 1 base, with 17 bases between them. The CDR3 covers 16 residues. CDR3 in amino acids: CASSPTGARANTEAFL. The CDR3 nucleotides read TGTGCCAGCAGCCCGACAGGAGCGAGGGCGAACACTGAAGCTTTCCTT.

The chain has TRBV7-9 and TRBJ1-2; the D is unclear. Germline CDR1 is SEHNR and CDR2 is FQNEAQ (reference sequence). The V end lost 5 bases, the J end lost 3 bases, and 25 bases lay between the germline ends. The CDR3 sequence is 18 residues long. CDR3 in amino acids: CASSPEWREVFGDYGYTF. CDR3 nucleotides: TGTGCCAGCAGCCCAGAGTGGAGGGAGGTCTTTGGAGACTATGGCTACACCTTC.

The chain combines TRBV20-1 with TRBJ2-7; D remains unclear. This CDR3 has 15 residues. Germline V lookup: CDR1 DFQATT, CDR2 SNEGSKA (reference sequence). The V end was cut by 0 bases, the J end by 2 bases, with 14 bases between. CDR3 nucleotide sequence: TGCAGTGCTAGAGATGCGTCCGCAGGAGCCTACGAGCAGTACTTC. This translates into CSARDASAGAYEQYF.

V is TRBV5-1 and J is TRBJ2-2; TRBD1 is a possible D gene (6 bases). The CDR3 length is 13 residues. The V end was cut by 5 bases, the J end by 5 bases, with 10 bases between. CDR1 is SGHRS and CDR2 is YFSETQ in the germline V gene. The CDR3 loop is CASRNRATGELFF. CDR3 DNA sequence: TGCGCCAGCAGGAACAGGGCAACCGGGGAGCTGTTTTTT.

This clonotype was observed a handful of times. This rearrangement joins TRBV30 to TRBJ1-5; 8 positions agree with TRBD1. Per germline, CDR1 GTSNPN and CDR2 SVGIG (reference sequence). This CDR3 is built from 14 residues. V trimming: 2 bases; J trimming: 7 bases; junction bases outside the gene matches: 7. The CDR3 spells CAWSKGRGHQPQHF. In DNA, the CDR3 is TGTGCCTGGAGTAAGGGCAGGGGGCACCAGCCCCAGCATTTT.